Included here is one T cell receptor beta chain sequence, with context. The specificity of this receptor is unknown. Base-call qualities are not available, and no considerably larger clone is one nucleotide away. TCR CDR3 regions were amplified from genomic DNA by multiplex PCR using the deep immunoSEQ assay. For each cell subset, the extracted genomic DNA was distributed evenly across all wells of several immunoSEQ 96-well plates, and each plate served as one replicate. For sorted subsets, around 200 ng genomic DNA, equal to tens of thousands of T cell genomes, was loaded into each replicate PCR. The purified libraries were quantified using a Qubit 3.0 fluorometer, sized with a Bioanalyzer 2100, and then quantified again using the KAPA Library Quantification kit. Every immunoSEQ 96-well plate was sequenced on a separate single-read 150-cycle Illumina NextSeq 550 flow cell. The study's processing was this. The immunoSEQ output contained only junctional sequences without quality scores, so filtering could not match that applied to full-length reads. Sequences were annotated with PyIR, a Python wrapper for IgBLAST v1.9, using IMGT germline references to assign V/J genes and CDR3. Any read was removed if the V/J assignment was weak (E-value above 1e-6), the CDR3 was missing, or the read contained stop codons, out-of-frame junctions, or ambiguous translated residues. V3J clonotypes were defined by identical inferred V gene, J gene, and CDR3 amino acid sequence. Percentage overlap between repertoires was calculated by dividing the number of shared unique clonotypes by the size of the smaller repertoire. Richness of each repertoire was evaluated using RTK rarefaction, the Chao1 estimator, and Recon v2.1 estimates of unobserved clonotypes. Generation probabilities for all TCRbeta clonotypes obtained by the gDNA method from several donors were computed using OLGA. TCRdb took over this immuneACCESS table, retaining in-frame rearrangements with V and J assigned. Such tables are incomplete; in checked studies, under half of the missing clones stem from an unresolved V gene, and the remainder is unexplained. V, J and clone size were drawn from that table, and D and trimming were deduced from the DNA. This sample has 2 million to 2.5 million clones in its table, and roughly 94% of those were observed once. The ten largest clones represent 1.1% of the sample.

These data are taken from a study of shared clonotypes between healthy human individuals (dated by TCRdb to 2020 to 2022). Background for the entire study: The cohort included three men and a couple of women between 18 and 49 years of age. For each donor, CD4 naive and CD4 memory were each run on three plates, CD8 naive on two plates, and CD8 memory on one plate. To increase sequencing depth and limit assay-specific biases, different laboratories used diverse techniques to prepare libraries and sequence TCR repertoires. To estimate repertoire size and how much clonotypes are shared between individuals, the study performed deep sequencing of blood TCR repertoires from 4 to 6 healthy adults. Between about 0.9 and 10 billion PBMCs per donor were obtained by leukapheresis.

CD8 naive samples were obtained by positive selection for CCR7 among CD45RO-negative cells, yielding a CD45RA+CCR7+ population from which TemRA cells were excluded. The donors were healthy, HIV-negative adults who had no recently reported acute infections or vaccinations. Every donor was a Caucasian adult living in Nashville, Tennessee, USA. Blood was collected by leukapheresis, and PBMCs were isolated by Ficoll-Histopaque density gradient centrifugation and then cryopreserved in liquid nitrogen vapor phase. Analytical flow cytometry was used to check the purity and quantity of every magnetically sorted T cell population. Each sorted fraction had its genomic DNA isolated and then quantified by UV absorbance on a Nanodrop 2000c. Overall results and qualifications from the work: Incomplete sequencing was indicated by rarefaction of sorted-subset datasets, despite the large sequencing depth. Larger estimated clonotype richness was generally found for naive subsets than for memory subsets. The genetic and exposure-history diversity represented was limited by the small number of donors. Pairwise subsampling led to the expectation that sequencing depth would affect the degree of clonotype sharing among donors. Sampling was limited to blood, and TCR repertoires in tissue likely differ from TCR repertoires in blood. Clonotypes shared by all four sorted-subset donors showed higher generation probabilities than non-shared clonotypes. Across a handful of donors, around 5% of naive CD4, approximately 3.6% of naive CD8, 2.3% of memory CD4, and about 0.4% of memory CD8 clonotypes were shared.

This clonotype originated in a man aged 18 to 29 in good health. Sequenced: naive CD8+ T cells sorted from blood. This specimen's cell subset or site label, interpreted: CD45RA+CCR7+.

The nucleotide sequence is TGTGCCAGCAGCTTAATCTCGGAGGGGGTAGTTGGCTACACCTTC. Its translation is CASSLISEGVVGYTF. The chain links TRBV7-6 with TRBJ1-2, with TRBD1 tentatively as D gene (6 bases match). V gives up 2 bases and J gives up 7 bases, and the segment between their germline ends measures 17 bases. The CDR3, from cysteine to phenylalanine, totals 15 residues. The sequence is cut down to CDR3 DNA, 45 bases in frame from base 1. In the germline V gene, CDR1 corresponds to SGHVS and CDR2 to FNYEAQ.